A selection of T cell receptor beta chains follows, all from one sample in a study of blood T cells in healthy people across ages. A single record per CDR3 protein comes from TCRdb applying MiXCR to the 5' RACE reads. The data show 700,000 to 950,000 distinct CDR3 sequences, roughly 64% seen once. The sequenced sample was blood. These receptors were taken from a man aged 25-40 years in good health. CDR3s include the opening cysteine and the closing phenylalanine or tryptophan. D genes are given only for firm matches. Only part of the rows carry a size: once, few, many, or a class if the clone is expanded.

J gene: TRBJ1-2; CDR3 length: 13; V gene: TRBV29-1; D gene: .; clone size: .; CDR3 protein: CSVLRTENYGYTF; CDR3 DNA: TGCAGCGTTCTCCGGACAGAAAACTATGGCTACACCTTC
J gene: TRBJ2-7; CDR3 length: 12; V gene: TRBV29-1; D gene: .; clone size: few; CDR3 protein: CSANQGTYEQYF; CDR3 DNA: TGCAGCGCAAACCAGGGGACCTACGAGCAGTACTTC
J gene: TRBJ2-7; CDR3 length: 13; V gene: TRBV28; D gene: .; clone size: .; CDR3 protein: CASTRGSSYEQYF; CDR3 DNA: TGTGCCAGCACTAGGGGAAGCTCCTACGAGCAGTACTTC
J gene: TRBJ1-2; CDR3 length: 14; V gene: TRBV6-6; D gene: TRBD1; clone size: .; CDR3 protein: CAGSPDREVHGYTF; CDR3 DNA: TGTGCCGGCAGCCCGGACAGGGAAGTCCATGGCTACACCTTC
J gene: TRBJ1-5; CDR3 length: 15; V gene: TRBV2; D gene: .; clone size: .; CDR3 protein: CASSLGGGYRQPQHF; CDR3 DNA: TGTGCCAGCTCCCTTGGGGGGGGCTATAGGCAGCCCCAGCATTTT
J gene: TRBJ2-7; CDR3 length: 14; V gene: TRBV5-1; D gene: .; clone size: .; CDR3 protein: CASSLEYKEDEQYF; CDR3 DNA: TGCGCCAGCAGCTTGGAATACAAAGAGGACGAGCAGTACTTC
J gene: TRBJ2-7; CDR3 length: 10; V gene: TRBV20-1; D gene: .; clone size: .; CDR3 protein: CIAGLYEQYF; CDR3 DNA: TGCATTGCTGGCCTCTACGAGCAGTACTTC
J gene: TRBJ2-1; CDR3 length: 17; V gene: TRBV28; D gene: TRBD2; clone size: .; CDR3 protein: CASSLGRRAGGHNEQFF; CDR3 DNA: TGTGCCAGCAGTTTAGGGCGTCGGGCGGGGGGACACAATGAGCAGTTCTTC
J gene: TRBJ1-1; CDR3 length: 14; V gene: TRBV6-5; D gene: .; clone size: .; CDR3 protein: CASSLTPKGTEAFF; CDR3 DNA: TGTGCCAGCAGTCTCACACCCAAAGGGACTGAAGCTTTCTTT
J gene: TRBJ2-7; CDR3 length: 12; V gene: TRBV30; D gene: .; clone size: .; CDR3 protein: CAWSVAQYEQYF; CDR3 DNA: TGTGCCTGGAGTGTTGCACAGTACGAGCAGTACTTC
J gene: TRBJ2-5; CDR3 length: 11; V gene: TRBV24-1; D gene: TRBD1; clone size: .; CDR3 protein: CATSDYTGVYF; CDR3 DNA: TGTGCCACCAGTGATTATACAGGGGTGTACTTC
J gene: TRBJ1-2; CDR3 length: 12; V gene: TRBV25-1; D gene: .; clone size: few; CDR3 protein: CATRTGYDGYTF; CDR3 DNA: TGTGCCACCAGAACAGGGTACGACGGCTACACCTTC
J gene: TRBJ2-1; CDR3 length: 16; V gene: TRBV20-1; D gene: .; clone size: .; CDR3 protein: CSARKGWERLYNEQFF; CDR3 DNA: TGCAGTGCCCGGAAGGGTTGGGAGAGACTCTACAATGAGCAGTTCTTC
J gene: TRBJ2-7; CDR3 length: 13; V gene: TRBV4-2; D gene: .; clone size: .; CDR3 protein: CASSQDRSDEQYF; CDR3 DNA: TGTGCCAGCAGCCAAGACAGGTCCGACGAGCAGTACTTC
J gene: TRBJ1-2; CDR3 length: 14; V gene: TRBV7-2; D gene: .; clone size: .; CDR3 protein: CASSLEWTAYGYTF; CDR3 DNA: TGTGCCAGCAGCTTAGAATGGACAGCCTATGGCTACACCTTC
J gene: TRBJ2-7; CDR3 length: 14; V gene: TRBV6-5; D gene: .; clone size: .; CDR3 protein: CASSYSKVMYEQYF; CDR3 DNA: TGTGCCAGCAGTTACTCGAAGGTGATGTACGAGCAGTACTTC
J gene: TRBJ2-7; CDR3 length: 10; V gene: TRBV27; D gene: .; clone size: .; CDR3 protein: CASTRGKRYF; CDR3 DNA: TGTGCCAGCACCCGCGGCAAGCGGTACTTC
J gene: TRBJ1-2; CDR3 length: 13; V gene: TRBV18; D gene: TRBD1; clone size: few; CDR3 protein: CASSRGQGNDYTF; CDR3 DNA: TGTGCCAGCTCGCGGGGACAGGGCAACGACTACACCTTC